Each of the 7 T cell receptor beta chains below was sequenced from the same sample in a study of OX40 agonist ivuxolimab in advanced cancers. Produced via immunoSEQ multiplex PCR; TCRdb's table is partial and in-frame only. The profile shows about 64,000 clones, less than 90% of them singletons. Here the sequenced sample was CD4+ or CD8+ T cells sorted from blood, taken in a trial of the OX40 agonist ivuxolimab. These receptors came from an adult with an advanced solid tumor such as melanoma, head and neck, liver or kidney cancer.

The chain combines TRBV29-1 with TRBJ2-3; 8 bases are shared with TRBD1. J lost 4 bases, V lost 6 bases, and 3 bases had no gene match. Germline V gives CDR1 SQVTM, CDR2 ANQGSEA. The CDR3 contains 12 residues. The CDR3 nucleotides are TGCAGCGTGGTACAGGGGGCAGATACGCAGTATTTT. Protein: CSVVQGADTQYF.

The chain carries TRBV7-3 and TRBJ2-5; D unclear. This CDR3 has 14 residues. The germline gives CDR1 SGHTA, CDR2 FQGTGA. The germline V and J ends were trimmed by 1 base and 0 bases, with 6 bases remaining between them. The CDR3 nucleotides are TGTGCCAGCAGCTTAATGGGGTACCAAGAGACCCAGTACTTC. Its protein product is CASSLMGYQETQYF.

CDR3 sequence reads: CASSLGPFLYEQYF. In DNA form, the CDR3 reads TGTGCCAGCAGCTTGGGACCCTTTTTATACGAGCAGTACTTC. This chain joins TRBV5-4 and TRBJ2-5; no clear D. Near its end, the DNA agrees better with TRBJ2-7, so the J call may be wrong. The germline V gene has CDR1 SGHNT and CDR2 YYREEE (reference sequence). The CDR3 spans 14 residues.

The chain couples TRBV5-6 to TRBJ1-3; no clear D. The V end lost 0 bases, the J end lost 4 bases, and 8 bases lay between the germline ends. From germline, CDR1 is SGHDT and CDR2 YYEEEE. CDR3 length equals 14 residues. DNA of the CDR3: TGTGCCAGCAGCTTGGGGTCGGTAGGAAACACCATATATTTT. This sequence encodes CASSLGSVGNTIYF.

The J gene is TRBJ1-2, the V gene TRBV30, with a possible D match to TRBD1 (5 bases). The CDR3 is 13 residues long. Germline values: CDR1 GTSNPN, CDR2 SVGIG (reference sequence). Trimming took 3 bases from V and 7 from J, leaving 15 bases between them. The DNA of the CDR3 is TGTGCCTGGAGCCCAGGGCCGGTCCTTGGCTACACCTTC. It is translated as CAWSPGPVLGYTF.

The chain links TRBV10-3 to TRBJ2-5; 7 bases match TRBD2. The CDR3 runs to 16 residues. The germline CDR1 and CDR2 sequences are ENHRY and SYGVKD. Losses at the gene ends were 0 bases for V and 5 bases for J; bases not matched to a gene: 9. The CDR3 reads CAISESGPGTTETQYF. CDR3 sequence (DNA): TGTGCCATCAGTGAGTCAGGTCCCGGGACTACCGAGACCCAGTACTTC.

The chain couples TRBV7-8 to TRBJ1-1; D remains unclear. CDR1 and CDR2 (germline): SGHVS, FQNEAQ. V was trimmed by 5 bases and J by 4 bases, leaving 17 bases between them. The CDR3 has 15 amino acids. The CDR3 nucleotides are TGTGCCAGCAGCATTAGGACCGGGCTTAGCACTGAAGCTTTCTTT. It translates to CASSIRTGLSTEAFF.